The clone carrying this TCR beta chain was picked up a small number of times. Absence of ophthalmopathy progression within 18 months defined stable Graves' hyperthyroidism. Hyperthyroidism patients were newly diagnosed, had disease duration under 2 months, and were aged 18 to 65 years. Diagnoses used clinical symptoms, serum thyroxine and TRAb, thyroid ultrasound and orbital computed tomography. TCR beta CDR3 regions were amplified from RNA transcripts. Researchers ran a first-round RT-PCR on the TCR CDR3 using the HTBI primer set. TCRdb processed the multiplex PCR reads anew with MiXCR; each CDR3 protein has one entry. The sample holds roughly 700,000 distinct CDR3 sequences; about 35% are singletons and the top ten take around 29%. V lost 6 bases to trimming and J lost 4 bases; unmatched junction nucleotides: 11. The CDR3 spans 14 residues. The germline V gene has CDR1 DFQATT and CDR2 SNEGSKA (reference sequence).

These data are taken from a study of T cells in Graves' hyperthyroidism and ophthalmopathy. About the research overall: Once the initial diagnosis was made, peripheral blood was obtained before any treatment.

This TCR was sampled from a woman aged 40 to 55 with Graves' hyperthyroidism. The sequenced sample was blood. V and J are TRBV20-1 and TRBJ2-5, with 7 bases identical to TRBD2. CDR3 protein: CSAPTGGGRETQYF. The CDR3 DNA follows: TGCAGTGCGCCAACGGGAGGAGGACGAGAGACCCAGTACTTC.